The next 21 T cell receptor beta chains were all read from a single sample in a study of T cells in Graves' hyperthyroidism and ophthalmopathy. Researchers took RNA transcripts and amplified the TCR beta CDR3 regions from them. A set of HTBI primers served as the primers for a first-round RT-PCR of the TCR CDR3. One entry per CDR3 protein, called by TCRdb with MiXCR from the multiplex PCR reads. The sample includes 200,000 to 300,000 distinct CDR3 sequences, over 20% of them seen just once. The specimen sequenced was blood. The receptors shown here come from a woman in her 40s with Graves' ophthalmopathy.

This clonotype appeared a few times. At one boundary the junction diverges from the germline segment, which might be a read error. J is TRBJ1-1 and V is TRBV25-1; D is ambiguous. The CDR3 is 12 residues long. Germline V gene sequence: CDR1 MGHDK, CDR2 SYGVNS. The CDR3 region is CASIESGTEAYF. CDR3 in DNA: TGTGCCAGCATTGAGTCGGGCACTGAAGCTTACTTT. The variable domain in full, with the rest retrieved from reference TRBV25-1 and TRBJ1-1, is EADIYQTPRYLVIGTGKKITLECSQTMGHDKMYWYQQDPGMELHLIHYSYGVNSTEKGDLSSESTVSRIRTEHFPLTLESARPSHTSQYLCASIESGTEAYFGQGTRLTVV.

This clonotype has a count of ten or more. This rearrangement joins TRBV13 to TRBJ1-2, with 10 bases matching TRBD1. The junction had 0 bases not matched to a gene; V was cut back by 0 bases and J by 2 bases. The CDR3 totals 15 residues. Germline values: CDR1 PRHDT, CDR2 FYEKMQ (reference sequence). CDR3 DNA: TGTGCCAGCAGCTTAGGGACAGGGGGCAACTATGGCTACACCTTC. It yields the protein CASSLGTGGNYGYTF.

This clonotype was counted at least ten times. The chain couples TRBV7-9 to TRBJ2-7; 14 bases line up with TRBD2. The V segment lost 5 bases and the J segment 1 base; nucleotides outside the gene matches: 7. This CDR3 comprises 17 residues. Looked up from germline, CDR1 is SEHNR and CDR2 is FQNEAQ (reference sequence). The CDR3 region is CASSTVGLAGGSYEQYF. The CDR3 region has the DNA TGTGCCAGCAGCACAGTTGGACTAGCGGGAGGTTCCTACGAGCAGTACTTC.

This clonotype was found many times. V gene TRBV7-8 combines with J gene TRBJ2-4; 7 nucleotides match TRBD2. The CDR3 runs to 18 residues. V lost 3 bases, J lost 3 bases, and 14 bases stayed unmatched. Looked up from germline, CDR1 is SGHVS and CDR2 is FQNEAQ. Written as DNA, the CDR3 is TGTGCCAGCAGCTTTTTTGTGGGAGGGCTGGTTGACAAAAACATTCAGTACTTC. This encodes CASSFFVGGLVDKNIQYF.

In this sample, this clonotype turned up many times. The chain couples TRBV12-3 or TRBV12-4 to TRBJ2-5; 12 nucleotides align to TRBD1. V lost 5 bases to trimming and J lost 5 bases; unmatched junction nucleotides: 9. There are 16 residues in the CDR3. This chain's CDR3 is CASSKPRGQGAETQYF. The CDR3 DNA reads TGTGCCAGCAGTAAACCCCGGGGACAGGGGGCGGAGACCCAGTACTTC.

This clonotype occurred many times. The chain carries TRBV28 and TRBJ2-2; D is uncertain. Trimming shortened V by 7 bases and J by 1 base, and 19 bases separated the two germline ends. Per germline, CDR1 MDHEN and CDR2 SYDVKM. The CDR3 is 17 amino acids. The CDR3 loop reads CASTMITPSLNTGELFF. CDR3 in DNA: TGTGCCAGCACCATGATAACCCCATCCCTGAACACCGGGGAGCTGTTTTTT.

This clonotype has at least ten counts. The chain uses TRBV19 and TRBJ1-1; TRBD1 agrees at 7 bases. This CDR3 contains 15 residues. The germline V gene encodes CDR1 LNHDA and CDR2 SQIVND (reference sequence). With 2 bases clipped from V and 1 base from J, the junction kept 4 bases outside the gene matches. The DNA for the CDR3 is TGTGCCAGTAGTATAAGGGGGCTGGGGAACACTGAAGCTTTCTTT. Residues: CASSIRGLGNTEAFF.

This chain links TRBV12-3 or TRBV12-4 with TRBJ1-6; the match to TRBD1 covers 7 bases. The CDR3 is 15 amino acids. V was clipped by 3 bases and J by 5 bases; unmatched bases: 4. The CDR3 protein is CASSFGTVHNSPLHF. Here the CDR3 DNA reads TGTGCCAGCAGTTTTGGGACAGTTCATAATTCACCCCTCCACTTT.

This clonotype was observed many times. The rearrangement uses TRBV19 and TRBJ1-2, with D perhaps TRBD1 (5 bases). Germline values: CDR1 LNHDA, CDR2 SQIVND (reference sequence). V was clipped by 6 bases and J by 5 bases, with 16 bases between them. The CDR3 runs to 14 residues. In DNA form, the CDR3 reads TGTGCCAGTAGCATTGGCGGGACGGATTATGGCTACACCTTC. Encoded protein: CASSIGGTDYGYTF.

In this sample, this clonotype turned up many times. The chain has TRBV5-1 and TRBJ2-7, with TRBD2 matching over 10 bases. The V and J ends lost 5 bases and 1 base, in that order; junction bases with no gene match: 9. Germline V CDR1 and CDR2: SGHRS, YFSETQ. The CDR3 covers 16 residues. The CDR3 sequence is CASRLNQLAGSYEQYF. The CDR3 nucleotides read TGCGCCAGCAGATTGAACCAACTAGCGGGGTCCTACGAGCAGTACTTC.

In the case of this clonotype: No conserved phenylalanine or tryptophan is present at the end of the CDR3, so a read error is the likely explanation. CDR3 DNA sequence: TGTGCCAGCAGCCTAAACTACGAGCAGTACTAC. Translated: CASSLNYEQYY. The chain links TRBV28 to TRBJ2-7, with D uncertain. Germline assignment: CDR1 MDHEN and CDR2 SYDVKM. The CDR3 has 11 residues. V shed 6 bases and J shed 3 bases, with 6 bases lying between them.

In this sample, this clonotype turned up many times. The V and J genes are TRBV12-3 or TRBV12-4 and TRBJ2-5; possible D gene TRBD1, 6 bases. Trimming removed 4 bases from V and 1 base from J, with 10 bases in between. This CDR3 region has 14 residues. CDR3 sequence reads: CASSSDRFQETQYF. Written as DNA, the CDR3 is TGTGCCAGCAGTTCCGACAGGTTCCAAGAGACCCAGTACTTC.

This clonotype was counted at least ten times. V usage is TRBV20-1 and J usage is TRBJ2-5; D remains ambiguous. The germline gives CDR1 DFQATT, CDR2 SNEGSKA (reference sequence). The length of the CDR3 is 14 residues. The V end lost 1 base, the J end lost 2 bases, and 11 bases lay between the germline ends. CDR3 DNA sequence: TGCAGTGCTAGAGGAATCCGGCCTCAAGAGACCCAGTACTTC. Encoded protein: CSARGIRPQETQYF.

The chain has TRBV6-1 and TRBJ2-5, with 8 nucleotides matching TRBD1. The CDR3 is 15 residues long. The V segment lost 0 bases and the J segment 5 bases; nucleotides outside the gene matches: 5. Germline CDR1 is MNHNS and CDR2 is SASEGT. CDR3 in DNA: TGTGCCAGCAGTGAAGCGGCAGGGGGCGTGGAGACCCAGTACTTC. This codes for CASSEAAGGVETQYF.

This clonotype was seen many times. V gene TRBV7-2 combines with J gene TRBJ2-2; 8 nucleotides line up with TRBD2. Germline CDR1 SGHTA, CDR2 FQGNSA. With V trimmed by 4 bases and J by 7 bases, 8 bases remained unmatched. The CDR3 is 15 amino acids. The CDR3 loop is CASSSSGRGIGELFF. The CDR3 DNA sequence: TGTGCCAGCAGCTCCAGCGGGAGAGGGATCGGGGAGCTGTTTTTT.

This clonotype was seen once. A much more abundant neighbour one base away suggests this may be a read error. The V and J genes are TRBV11-2 and TRBJ2-2; 8 nucleotides match TRBD2. CDR1 is SGHAT, CDR2 FQNNGV, per germline. The CDR3 spans 18 residues. CDR3 bases: TGTGCCGGCAGCTTAGGATGGCGGGGGGCGAGGGACACCGGGGAGCTGTTTTTT. Translated, it gives CAGSLGWRGARDTGELFF.

This clonotype was recorded at least ten times. CDR3 protein: CASSFVAGGGEQYF. The CDR3, as DNA: TGTGCCAGCAGTTTCGTCGCGGGCGGGGGCGAGCAGTACTTC. The chain joins TRBV6-2 or TRBV6-3 to TRBJ2-7; 7 nucleotides align to TRBD2. V lost 4 bases and J lost 6; bases outside the gene matches: 9. Germline V gene sequence: CDR1 MNHEY, CDR2 SVGEGT. The CDR3 length is 14 residues.

This clonotype was detected many times. The chain links TRBV11-2 to TRBJ2-5; 8 bases align to TRBD2. After removal of 2 bases from V and 4 bases from J, the junction contained 3 bases not matched to a gene. This CDR3 comprises 14 residues. Germline V gene sequence: CDR1 SGHAT, CDR2 FQNNGV. The CDR3 region is CASSLFGGAETQYF. For the CDR3, the DNA is TGTGCCAGCAGCTTATTCGGGGGGGCAGAGACCCAGTACTTC.

This clonotype came up many times. CDR3 loop: CAWRGGGNQPQHF. The CDR3 bases are TGTGCCTGGAGAGGGGGAGGCAATCAGCCCCAGCATTTT. The V and J genes are TRBV30 and TRBJ1-5, with TRBD1 as a possible D gene (6 bases). The germline CDR1 and CDR2 sequences are GTSNPN and SVGIG (reference sequence). Trimming shortened V by 3 bases and J by 2 bases, and 8 bases separated the two germline ends. CDR3 size: 13 residues.

The sample holds many counts of this clonotype. The chain combines TRBV12-3 or TRBV12-4 with TRBJ1-2; D is unclear. Trimming left V 5 bases short and J 7 bases short, with 11 bases between. The CDR3 extends over 12 amino acids. CDR3 amino acids: CASSPSRGGYTF. DNA of the CDR3: TGTGCCAGCAGTCCCTCCCGCGGTGGCTACACCTTC.

This clonotype was recorded at least ten times. V usage is TRBV9 and J usage is TRBJ2-7; possible D gene TRBD2, 6 bases. The V end lost 2 bases, the J end lost 3 bases, and 15 bases lay between the germline ends. CDR3 length: 15 residues. Germline V gives CDR1 SGDLS, CDR2 YYNGEE. The chain's CDR3 is CASSVVPSVIYEQYF. The DNA of the CDR3 is TGTGCCAGCAGCGTCGTACCTAGCGTAATCTACGAGCAGTACTTC.